This record looks at one T cell receptor (beta chain) sequence and its context. This clone turned up a few times. Its antigen is currently not known. Within one base of it there is no much larger clone, and no base qualities were kept. These data are taken from a study of blood T cell repertoires in COVID-19 (dated by TCRdb to the early 2020s). Broadly, across the study: Samples from collaborators originated in the United States, Italy and Spain and spanned both the acute and convalescent phases of COVID-19. The material from the prospective study consisted of cDNA or gDNA derived from T cells, B-cell-depleted T cells, or PBMCs. Deeply sampled blood TCRbeta repertoires from subjects exposed to, actively infected with, or recovered from COVID-19 were included in the dataset. The repertoires were released in a freely available public database intended as a resource for research on the immune response to SARS-CoV-2. The samples were drawn from the first 160 participants of the ongoing ImmuneRACE study and from 1,254 subjects provided by 6 global collaborators. The sample metadata nearly always contained a de-identified subject ID, COVID-19 status, age in years and sex. HLA class I and class II types, where available, came from metadata supplied by the sample provider rather than from assay-based typing.

TCRbeta CDR3 regions were amplified from genomic DNA using the immunoSEQ Assay, a bias-controlled multiplex PCR. The paper's processing steps were these. The number of nucleated cells in each sample was estimated from the amplification of reference gene primers within the assay. To quantify the absolute abundance of each unique TCRbeta CDR3 rearrangement, sequence reads were collapsed and filtered. For each sample, productive Simpson clonality was calculated by taking the square root of Simpson's diversity index across productive rearrangements. TCRdb re-hosts the immuneACCESS table, in-frame sequences only. Its copies lack some clones; in the studies checked, an unresolved V gene accounts for under half of them, and the cause for the rest is not known. Clone size and V and J calls were adopted from that table, with D and trimming inferred from the DNA. This sample holds 200,000 to 250,000 clones; 80% to 90% were observed only once. Clones ranked in the top ten supply less than 4.5% of the sample.

The cysteine opens and the phenylalanine closes a CDR3 of 14 amino acids. Only the CDR3 DNA is retained, 42 bases long and in frame from the first base. Reading the germline V gene gives CDR1 SGHTA and CDR2 FQGNSA. Relative to germline, V is 1 base shorter and J is 4 bases shorter, with 10 bases between their ends. In the prospective study, participants were roughly 18 to 95 years old, resided in about two dozen geographic areas of the United States, and were enrolled through a virtual design. Cohort assignment in the prospective study relied on participant-reported clinical history from a screening survey and a study questionnaire. In the prospective study, mobile phlebotomists collected whole blood, serum and a nasopharyngeal or oropharyngeal swab from each participant. Over an approximately 2-month period, participants in the prospective study had the option of providing additional blood draws and questionnaires. Blood samples from the prospective study were shipped frozen or at room temperature prior to DNA extraction.

Beyond this particular receptor, the publication reports: The quantity of clinical and demographic metadata differed by source and by participant and was supplied without curation.

This receptor was identified in a woman between 40 and 55 years old with acute COVID-19. Material: PBMCs or T cells enriched from blood (not recorded which). The chain links TRBV7-2 with TRBJ1-2, with no reliable assignment of the D segment. In nucleotide form, the sequence is TGTGCCAGCAGCTTAGATGGCCAGTTCTATGGCTACACCTTC. Its protein is CASSLDGQFYGYTF.